Each of the 16 T cell receptor beta chains below was sequenced from the same sample in a study of blood T cell repertoires in COVID-19. Here immunoSEQ multiplex PCR was the method, and the copy in TCRdb shows in-frame clones only, minus some. The data contain about 50,000 clones, about 86% of them singletons. Material: peripheral blood. These receptors were obtained from an elderly woman with acute or convalescent COVID-19.

The genes are TRBV10-2 and TRBJ1-6; a possible D gene is TRBD1 (5 bases). Germline V lookup: CDR1 WSHSY, CDR2 SAAADI. The CDR3 covers 15 residues. Trimming removed 2 bases at V and 6 bases at J, with 11 bases between. CDR3 nucleotides: TGCGCCAGCAGTGAGACAGGAGAGACTAATTCACCCCTCCACTTT. Translated: CASSETGETNSPLHF.

The gene calls are TRBV19 and TRBJ1-4, with 9 nucleotides matching TRBD1. The V and J ends lost 8 bases and 6 bases, in that order; junction bases with no gene match: 7. CDR3 size: 14 residues. Per the germline V gene, CDR1 is LNHDA and CDR2 is SQIVND (reference sequence). CDR3 DNA: TGTGCCAGTTCGCCGGACAGGGGCCATGAAAAACTGTTTTTT. This sequence encodes CASSPDRGHEKLFF.

The V gene is TRBV5-1, the J gene TRBJ2-7, with 8 bases identical to TRBD1. The length of the CDR3 is 14 residues. The V segment lost 0 bases and the J segment 6 bases; nucleotides outside the gene matches: 5. Germline-derived CDR1 and CDR2 are SGHRS and YFSETQ. The CDR3 region is CASSLDGQGGEQYF. DNA of the CDR3: TGCGCCAGCAGCTTGGACGGACAGGGCGGCGAGCAGTACTTC. The variable domain in full, with the rest retrieved from reference TRBV5-1 and TRBJ2-7, is KAGVTQTPRYLIKTRGQQVTLSCSPISGHRSVSWYQQTPGQGLQFLFEYFSETQRNKGNFPGRFSGRQFSNSRSEMNVSTLELGDSALYLCASSLDGQGGEQYFGPGTRLTVT.

The rearrangement links TRBV4-1 to TRBJ2-6; D is possibly TRBD1 (6 bases). V was pared by 2 bases and J by 0 bases, with 11 bases between. Germline values: CDR1 MGHRA, CDR2 YSYEKL. This CDR3 comprises 17 residues. The CDR3 loop reads CASSQRGTSSGANVLTF. CDR3 in DNA: TGCGCCAGCAGCCAAAGGGGGACGTCCTCTGGGGCCAACGTCCTGACTTTC.

The chain couples TRBV12-3 or TRBV12-4 to TRBJ1-2; D is ambiguous. The CDR3 totals 13 residues. V was pared by 2 bases and J by 8 bases, with 12 bases between. DNA for the CDR3: TGTGCCAGCAGTTTAAATCCTACAGAGGGCTACACCTTC. This translates into CASSLNPTEGYTF.

This chain links TRBV7-2 with TRBJ1-5; possibly TRBD1 for D (5 bases). From germline, CDR1 is SGHTA and CDR2 FQGNSA. V was shortened by 2 bases and J by 2 bases, with 7 bases between the two germline ends. The CDR3 has 14 amino acids. The CDR3 loop is CASSLTGGNQPQHF. The CDR3 nucleotides are TGTGCCAGCAGCTTAACGGGGGGCAATCAGCCCCAGCATTTT. The whole variable domain, remainder taken from reference TRBV7-2 and TRBJ1-5, is GAGVSQSPSNKVTEKGKDVELRCDPISGHTALYWYRQSLGQGLEFLIYFQGNSAPDKSGLPSDRFSAERTGGSVSTLTIQRTQQEDSAVYLCASSLTGGNQPQHFGDGTRLSIL.

The genes are TRBV12-5 and TRBJ2-5, with TRBD1 identical over 8 bases. Germline lookup yields CDR1 LGHNT and CDR2 FRNRAP. The length of the CDR3 is 18 residues. Trimming at V came to 4 bases and at J to 4 bases, leaving 17 bases not matched to a gene. CDR3 DNA: TGTGCTAGTGGTTCCACCCTCCGAGGACAGGGTTGGTTAGAGACCCAGTACTTC. Its translation is CASGSTLRGQGWLETQYF.

The chain uses TRBV9 and TRBJ1-2; D not certain. The CDR3 length is 14 residues. Germline CDR1 SGDLS, CDR2 YYNGEE. Trimming pared 0 bases from V and 7 bases from J, leaving 13 bases between. Here the CDR3 reads CASSVVRGPGGYTF. CDR3 bases: TGTGCCAGCAGCGTAGTCCGGGGTCCGGGTGGCTACACCTTC.

The DNA for the CDR3 is TGCGCCAGCAGCGGGGTGGGGACAAACTACGAGCAGTACTTC. As protein: CASSGVGTNYEQYF. The chain combines TRBV5-1 with TRBJ2-7, with D possibly being TRBD1 (6 bases). V was pared by 4 bases and J by 3 bases, with 14 bases between. The CDR3 length is 14 residues. CDR1 is SGHRS and CDR2 is YFSETQ in the germline V gene. Full variable domain (outside the CDR3, taken from reference TRBV5-1 and TRBJ2-7): KAGVTQTPRYLIKTRGQQVTLSCSPISGHRSVSWYQQTPGQGLQFLFEYFSETQRNKGNFPGRFSGRQFSNSRSEMNVSTLELGDSALYLCASSGVGTNYEQYFGPGTRLTVT.

The rearrangement joins TRBV19 to TRBJ1-2, with 7 bases that match TRBD1. This CDR3 has 16 residues. With 7 bases clipped from V and 3 bases from J, the junction kept 14 bases outside the gene matches. The germline gives CDR1 LNHDA, CDR2 SQIVND (reference sequence). CDR3 nucleotide sequence: TGTGCCAGTAAGGAGGCCGCCAGGGGGGTTGACTATGGCTACACCTTC. It yields the protein CASKEAARGVDYGYTF.

The chain uses TRBV5-6 and TRBJ2-7, with D possibly matching TRBD1 (6 bases). Germline lookup yields CDR1 SGHDT and CDR2 YYEEEE. This CDR3 comprises 12 residues. V was shortened by 0 bases and J by 9 bases, with 10 bases between the two germline ends. The CDR3 region has the DNA TGTGCCAGCAGCTTGGCCAGGGGCGGGCAGTACTTC. Translated: CASSLARGGQYF.

J is TRBJ1-2 and V is TRBV19; D is uncertain. V was clipped by 0 bases and J by 8 bases, with 13 bases between them. Germline CDR1 and CDR2: LNHDA and SQIVND (reference sequence). The CDR3 extends over 14 amino acids. This chain's CDR3 is CASSIDGRTGGYTF. Here the CDR3 DNA reads TGTGCCAGTAGTATAGATGGAAGGACGGGAGGCTACACCTTC.

The chain has TRBV2 and TRBJ1-5; a weak D match, TRBD1 (5 bases). This CDR3 spans 15 amino acids. CDR1 SNHLY and CDR2 FYNNEI come from the germline V gene. Trimming removed 8 bases from V and 6 bases from J, with 20 bases in between. The CDR3 sequence is CASSTALDSGQPQHF. As DNA, the CDR3 is TGTGCCAGCTCGACAGCTTTGGATAGCGGTCAGCCCCAGCATTTT.

The chain couples TRBV19 to TRBJ1-5; D might be TRBD1 (6 bases). The CDR3 loop spans 15 amino acids. Per germline, CDR1 LNHDA and CDR2 SQIVND (reference sequence). Trimming removed 5 bases at V and 2 bases at J, with 13 bases between. CDR3 nucleotides: TGTGCCAGTAGTTCACAGGGTAGGGGCAATCAGCCCCAGCATTTT. The encoded protein is CASSSQGRGNQPQHF.

The chain links TRBV19 to TRBJ2-5, with TRBD2 identical over 13 bases. The CDR3 spans 13 residues. In germline, CDR1 is LNHDA, CDR2 SQIVND (reference sequence). The trim removed 6 bases at V and 8 bases at J, leaving 3 bases unmatched. The CDR3 sequence is CASRRTSGGTQYF. In DNA form, the CDR3 reads TGTGCCAGTAGGCGGACTAGCGGGGGCACCCAGTACTTC.

The CDR3 here is CASSLGTFQGKRLDEQYF. The DNA for the CDR3 is TGTGCCAGCAGCTTAGGGACTTTTCAGGGGAAGAGGCTAGACGAGCAGTACTTC. The rearrangement links TRBV7-9 to TRBJ2-7, with a tentative D call TRBD1 (6 bases). The V end was cut by 1 base, the J end by 5 bases, with 24 bases between. The germline V gene encodes CDR1 SEHNR and CDR2 FQNEAQ (reference sequence). This CDR3 is 18 amino acids long. The entire variable domain, with the rest obtained from reference TRBV7-9 and TRBJ2-7, is as follows: DTGVSQNPRHKITKRGQNVTFRCDPISEHNRLYWYRQTLGQGPEFLTYFQNEAQLEKSRLLSDRFSAERPKGSFSTLEIQRTEQGDSAMYLCASSLGTFQGKRLDEQYFGPGTRLTVT.